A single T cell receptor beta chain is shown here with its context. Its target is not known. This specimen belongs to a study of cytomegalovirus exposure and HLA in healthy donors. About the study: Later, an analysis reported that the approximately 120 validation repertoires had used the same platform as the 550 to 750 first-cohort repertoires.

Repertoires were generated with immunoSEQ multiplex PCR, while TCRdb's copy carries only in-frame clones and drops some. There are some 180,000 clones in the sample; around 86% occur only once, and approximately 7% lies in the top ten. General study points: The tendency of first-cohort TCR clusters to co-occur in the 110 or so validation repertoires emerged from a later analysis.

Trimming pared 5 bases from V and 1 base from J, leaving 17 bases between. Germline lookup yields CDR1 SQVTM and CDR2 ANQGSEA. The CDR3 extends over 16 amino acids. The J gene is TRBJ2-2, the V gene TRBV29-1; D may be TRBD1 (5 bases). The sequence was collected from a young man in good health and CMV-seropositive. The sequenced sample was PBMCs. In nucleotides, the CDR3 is TGCAGCGTTTCGAATACAGTAGACAGGAACACCGGGGAGCTGTTTTTT. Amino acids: CSVSNTVDRNTGELFF.